The sample holds many counts of the clone carrying this TCR beta chain. Time point indicated: sample taken at primary tumor resection. Unsorted tumor, nontumor lung tissue or cryopreserved PBMC supplied the whole RNA. The presence of a unique molecular identifier marked each TCR cDNA molecule. Using its own MiXCR run on the 5' RACE reads, TCRdb lists one record per CDR3 protein. The table shows some 7,500 distinct CDR3 sequences, with approximately 8.6% occurring only once. The entry originates in a study of spatial heterogeneity in lung cancer. Study background: Detection consistently captured more beta-chain sequences than alpha-chain sequences. Across the raw uncorrected reads, a unique TCR and UMI combination was observed, on average, more than ten times.

CDR3 length: 15 residues. Germline V gives CDR1 SGDLS, CDR2 YYNGEE. V lost 4 bases, J lost 9 bases, and 9 bases stayed unmatched. The chain couples TRBV9 to TRBJ2-1, with 11 bases lining up with TRBD2. The input for sequencing was PBMCs, taken at surgery. The receptor comes from a male donor with early-stage non-small cell lung cancer. CDR3 sequence reads: CASSSGLAGFTEQFF. Here the CDR3 DNA reads TGTGCCAGCAGCTCCGGACTAGCGGGTTTTACTGAGCAGTTCTTC.